Each of the 20 T cell receptor beta chains below was sequenced from the same sample in a study of T cells in women clearing cervical HPV infection. Clones were sequenced by immunoSEQ multiplex PCR, and TCRdb holds only the in-frame ones, with some missing. The table for this sample gives about 37,000 clones. Source material: blood buffy coat. These receptors were obtained from a woman aged 18 to 75 with a cervical HPV16 infection that either progressed to CIN3+ or cleared (not recorded which).

Comment on this clone: The junction shows a germline mismatch at one end, possibly a read error. The DNA ends 3 residues before the CDR3 does, and the rest of the CDR3 is filled in from the germline J gene. Additional DNA sequences in this sample encode the identical CDR3. The chain joins TRBV5-1 to TRBJ1-2, with TRBD1 identical over 7 bases. CDR1 is SGHRS and CDR2 is YFSETQ in the germline V gene. The CDR3 length is 13 residues. CDR3 DNA (partial): TGCGCCAGCAGCTTAACAGGGGAAGATGGT. Amino acids: CASSLTGEDG. The full-length CDR3 reads as CASSLTGEDGYTF. Complete variable domain (other parts from reference TRBV5-1 and TRBJ1-2): KAGVTQTPRYLIKTRGQQVTLSCSPISGHRSVSWYQQTPGQGLQFLFEYFSETQRNKGNFPGRFSGRQFSNSRSEMNVSTLELGDSALYLCASSLTGEDGYTFGSGTRLTVV.

Notes on this clone: Sequencing ends 3 residues short of the CDR3 end; the germline J gene provides the rest. The genes are TRBV19 and TRBJ1-2; D is possibly TRBD1 (6 bases). Germline CDR1 and CDR2: LNHDA and SQIVND (reference sequence). V was clipped by 0 bases and J by 2 bases, with 7 bases between them. The CDR3 spans 14 residues. The CDR3 bases that were read are TGTGCCAGTAGTATAGAGACAGGAAACTATGGC. As protein: CASSIETGNYG. The whole CDR3 sequence reads CASSIETGNYGYTF.

Worth noting for this clone: The read stops 3 residues short of the end of the CDR3; the missing end is completed from the germline J gene. The genes are TRBV2 and TRBJ1-1; 7 nucleotides line up with TRBD1. CDR1 and CDR2 (germline): SNHLY, FYNNEI. This CDR3 comprises 11 residues. The CDR3 region is CASSEGQIAFF. The CDR3 DNA, read in part, is TGTGCCAGCAGTGAGGGACAGATA.

Worth noting for this clone: The read gets to within 3 residues of the CDR3 end, and the germline J gene fills in the rest. This rearrangement joins TRBV6-4 to TRBJ1-2, with D tentatively TRBD1 (5 bases). V shed 5 bases and J shed 5 bases, with 12 bases lying between them. Per the germline V gene, CDR1 is MRHNA and CDR2 is SNTAGT. This CDR3 is built from 13 residues. CDR3 DNA (partial): TGTGCCAGCAGTAAGGGGCCTGAGTATGGC. Translation: CASSKGPEYG. The full CDR3 protein is CASSKGPEYGYTF.

Turning to this clone: The read ends 3 residues early relative to the CDR3; the germline J gene fills the gap. J is TRBJ2-3 and V is TRBV2; weak D call: TRBD2 (6 bases). Germline V gene lookup returns CDR1 SNHLY and CDR2 FYNNEI. The CDR3 loop spans 13 amino acids. The CDR3 DNA, read in part, is TGTGCCAGCAGTGTTAGGAGGGGAGAGACG. Its protein is CASSVRRGET. The entire CDR3 protein reads CASSVRRGETQYF.

On this clone: The CDR3 is cut off 3 residues early in the read; its end comes from the germline J gene. This chain uses TRBV19 with TRBJ2-7; possible D gene TRBD1, 5 bases. The V and J ends lost 6 bases and 0 bases respectively, with 15 bases between them. The CDR3 has 15 residues. Germline V gene lookup returns CDR1 LNHDA and CDR2 SQIVND (reference sequence). The CDR3 loop reads CASSDKGFDSYEQYF. Incomplete CDR3 DNA: TGTGCCAGTAGCGATAAGGGGTTCGACTCCTACGAG.

Regarding this clone: The CDR3 end falls 3 residues outside the read, so it is completed with the germline J gene. The chain has TRBV6-2 or TRBV6-3 and TRBJ2-1; 14 bases agree with TRBD2. V lost 4 bases, J lost 8 bases, and 7 bases stayed unmatched. The V gene's germline CDR1 is MNHEY and CDR2 SVGEGT. This CDR3 has 16 amino acids. The DNA read from the CDR3 is TGTGCCAGCAGTTCTGGACTAGCGGGAGGAATCGATGAG. It codes for CASSSGLAGGIDE. The CDR3 in full is CASSSGLAGGIDEQFF.

Incomplete CDR3 DNA: TGTGCCAGCAGCTTAGTGCCGGTTTCGGTGAGTCATGAAAAA. It translates to CASSLVPVSVSHEK. Given in full, the CDR3 is CASSLVPVSVSHEKLFF. The V gene is TRBV7-8, the J gene TRBJ1-4; no definite D call. The read gets to within 3 residues of the CDR3 end, and the germline J gene fills in the rest. V shed 1 base and J shed 6 bases, with 18 bases lying between them. This CDR3 has 17 residues. Looked up from germline, CDR1 is SGHVS and CDR2 is FQNEAQ.

Of note for this clone: From the germline J gene comes the end of the CDR3, since the read stops 3 residues before it. The chain links TRBV14 to TRBJ2-5; 8 positions agree with TRBD1. The V and J ends lost 0 bases and 4 bases, in that order; junction bases with no gene match: 1. Per the germline V gene, CDR1 is SGHDN and CDR2 is FVKESK. The CDR3 length is 14 residues. The CDR3 region is CASSQDRGRETQYF. Incomplete CDR3 DNA: TGTGCCAGCAGCCAAGACAGGGGGCGAGAGACC.

With regard to this clone: The read is 3 residues too short to cover the CDR3 end, so that end is filled in from the germline J gene. The chain combines TRBV13 with TRBJ2-7, with TRBD2 as a possible D gene (5 bases). The CDR3 has 16 amino acids. Looked up from germline, CDR1 is PRHDT and CDR2 is FYEKMQ (reference sequence). The germline V and J ends were trimmed by 0 bases and 0 bases, with 12 bases remaining between them. CDR3 protein: CASSLGLGESSYEQYF. The CDR3 DNA, read in part, is TGTGCCAGCAGCTTAGGTCTCGGGGAAAGCTCCTACGAG. The full variable domain, rest sourced from reference TRBV13 and TRBJ2-7, is AAGVIQSPRHLIKEKRETATLKCYPIPRHDTVYWYQQGPGQDPQFLISFYEKMQSDKGSIPDRFSAQQFSDYHSELNMSSLELGDSALYFCASSLGLGESSYEQYFGPGTRLTVT.

The part of the CDR3 DNA that was read is TGCAGTGCTCCTGCACGCGCGGACAATGAG. The encoded protein is CSAPARADNE. From start to end, the CDR3 is CSAPARADNEQFF. This chain links TRBV20-1 with TRBJ2-1; D is ambiguous. With the read ending 3 residues before the CDR3 end, the germline J gene is used to fill in that end. This CDR3 has 13 residues. Trimming took off 5 bases at V and 5 bases at J, with 13 bases between the two ends. Germline CDR1 and CDR2: DFQATT and SNEGSKA (reference sequence).

On this clone itself: Read sequence stops 3 residues before the CDR3 end, and the germline J gene provides the missing end. This sequence joins TRBV6-1 and TRBJ1-2; unclear D gene. Germline V lookup: CDR1 MNHNS, CDR2 SASEGT. The CDR3 is 12 residues long. Trimming shortened V by 4 bases and J by 5 bases, and 8 bases separated the two germline ends. The CDR3 here is CASSASRYGYTF. The CDR3 bases that were read are TGTGCCAGCAGTGCCTCTAGATATGGC.

About this clone: The read falls 3 residues short of the CDR3 end, and the missing part is taken from the germline J gene. The rearrangement links TRBV5-1 to TRBJ2-4; TRBD1 agrees at 7 bases. Germline V CDR1 and CDR2: SGHRS, YFSETQ. The CDR3 runs 13 residues. The part of the CDR3 DNA that was read is TGCGCCAGCAACCGCGACAGGGCTGAGACT. Translating it yields CASNRDRAET. The entire CDR3 protein reads CASNRDRAETQYF.

In the case of this clone: Read sequence stops 3 residues before the CDR3 end, and the germline J gene provides the missing end. V is TRBV10-2 and J is TRBJ2-3, with 8 bases matching TRBD2. Germline values: CDR1 WSHSY, CDR2 SAAADI. This CDR3 spans 14 amino acids. CDR3 region: CASSESSGTETQYF. Incomplete CDR3 DNA: TGCGCCAGCAGTGAGTCTAGCGGGACGGAGACG.

The CDR3: CASSLDIHSPLHF. CDR3 DNA, as far as it was read: TGTGCCAGCAGCTTAGATATTCATTCACCC. V gene TRBV7-9 combines with J gene TRBJ1-6; D not resolved. The observed sequence ends 3 residues before the CDR3 terminus, with the missing tail filled in from the germline J gene. V lost 1 base to trimming and J lost 8 bases, with 6 bases between them. Per the germline V gene, CDR1 is SEHNR and CDR2 is FQNEAQ (reference sequence). CDR3 size: 13 residues.

Remarks on this clone: The read ends 3 residues shy of where the CDR3 ends; the end is completed using the germline J gene. The chain joins TRBV7-6 to TRBJ2-7; tentative D call: TRBD2 (5 bases). The V and J ends lost 5 bases and 2 bases respectively, with 13 bases between them. CDR1 is SGHVS and CDR2 is FNYEAQ in the germline V gene. The CDR3 is 14 amino acids. The covered CDR3 bases are TGTGCCAGCAGCCCATCTTTAGCGCCCTACGAG. Translating it yields CASSPSLAPYE. The full CDR3 protein is CASSPSLAPYEQYF.

Concerning this clone: Read coverage stops 3 residues before the CDR3 terminus; the germline J gene supplies the remainder. The genes are TRBV20-1 and TRBJ2-5, with D possibly being TRBD1 (7 bases). CDR1 and CDR2 (germline): DFQATT, SNEGSKA (reference sequence). V shed 5 bases and J shed 5 bases, with 21 bases lying between them. CDR3 length: 15 amino acids. The CDR3 is CSAWDSRGQGETQYF. CDR3 DNA (partial): TGCAGTGCTTGGGACTCTAGGGGGCAGGGTGAGACC.

With respect to this clone: The observed sequence ends 3 residues before the CDR3 terminus, with the missing tail filled in from the germline J gene. V and J are TRBV5-1 and TRBJ2-1; possible D gene TRBD1, 5 bases. Germline CDR1 reads SGHRS; CDR2 reads YFSETQ. The CDR3 runs 17 residues. V dropped 0 bases and J dropped 4 bases, with 17 bases sitting between them. Partial CDR3 DNA: TGCGCCAGCAGCTTGGGTCAGGCAGGGATTTTGTACAATGAG. The encoded protein is CASSLGQAGILYNE. The full-length CDR3 reads as CASSLGQAGILYNEQFF. The whole variable domain, remainder taken from reference TRBV5-1 and TRBJ2-1, is KAGVTQTPRYLIKTRGQQVTLSCSPISGHRSVSWYQQTPGQGLQFLFEYFSETQRNKGNFPGRFSGRQFSNSRSEMNVSTLELGDSALYLCASSLGQAGILYNEQFFGPGTRLTVL.

Of note for this clone: The observed sequence ends 3 residues before the CDR3 terminus, with the missing tail filled in from the germline J gene. The chain links TRBV7-9 to TRBJ2-3, with 7 bases that match TRBD2. The CDR3 totals 14 residues. Trimming cost V 3 bases and J 4 bases; bases outside gene matches: 4. Germline V gives CDR1 SEHNR, CDR2 FQNEAQ (reference sequence). The part of the CDR3 DNA that was read is TGTGCCAGCAGCTTGGGGAGCGGGGCAGATACG. This translates into CASSLGSGADT. The whole CDR3 sequence reads CASSLGSGADTQYF. Looking up the rest from reference TRBV7-9 and TRBJ2-3 gives the full variable domain: DTGVSQNPRHKITKRGQNVTFRCDPISEHNRLYWYRQTLGQGPEFLTYFQNEAQLEKSRLLSDRFSAERPKGSFSTLEIQRTEQGDSAMYLCASSLGSGADTQYFGPGTRLTVL.

Details on this clone: The read ends 3 residues early relative to the CDR3; the germline J gene fills the gap. The chain carries TRBV20-1 and TRBJ1-6, with D unclear. CDR1 is DFQATT and CDR2 is SNEGSKA in the germline V gene (reference sequence). The CDR3 extends over 15 amino acids. V was cut by 4 bases and J by 7 bases, with 17 bases left in between. The CDR3 sequence: CSAKYERLWNSPLHF. The CDR3 bases that were read are TGCAGTGCTAAATACGAGAGACTATGGAATTCACCC.